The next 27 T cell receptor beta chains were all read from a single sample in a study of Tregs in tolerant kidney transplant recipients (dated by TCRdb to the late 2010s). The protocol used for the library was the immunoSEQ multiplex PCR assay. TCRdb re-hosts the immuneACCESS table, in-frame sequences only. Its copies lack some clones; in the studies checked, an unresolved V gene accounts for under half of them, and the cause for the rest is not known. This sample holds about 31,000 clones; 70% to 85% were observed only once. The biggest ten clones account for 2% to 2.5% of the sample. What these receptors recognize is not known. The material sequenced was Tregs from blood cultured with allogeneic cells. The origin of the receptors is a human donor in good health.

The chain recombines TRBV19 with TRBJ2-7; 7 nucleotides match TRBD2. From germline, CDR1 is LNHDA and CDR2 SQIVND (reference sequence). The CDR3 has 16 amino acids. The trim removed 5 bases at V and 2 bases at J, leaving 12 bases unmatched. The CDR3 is CASSPGGSYTTYEQYF. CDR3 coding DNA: TGTGCCAGTAGTCCCGGCGGGAGCTACACCACCTACGAGCAGTACTTC.

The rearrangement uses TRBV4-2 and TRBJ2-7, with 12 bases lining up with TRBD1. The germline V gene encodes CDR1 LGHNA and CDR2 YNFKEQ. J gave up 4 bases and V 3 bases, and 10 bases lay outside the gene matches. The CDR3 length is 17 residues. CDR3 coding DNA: TGTGCCAGCAGCCATCTGGGGCCGGGACAGGGGGCGTACGAGCAGTACTTC. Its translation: CASSHLGPGQGAYEQYF.

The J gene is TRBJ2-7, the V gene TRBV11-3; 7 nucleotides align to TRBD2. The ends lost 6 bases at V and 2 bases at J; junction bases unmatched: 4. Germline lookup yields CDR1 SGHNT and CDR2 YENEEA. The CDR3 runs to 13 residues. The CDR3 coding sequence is TGTGCCAGCAGGCCAGCGGGAACCTACGAGCAGTACTTC. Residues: CASRPAGTYEQYF.

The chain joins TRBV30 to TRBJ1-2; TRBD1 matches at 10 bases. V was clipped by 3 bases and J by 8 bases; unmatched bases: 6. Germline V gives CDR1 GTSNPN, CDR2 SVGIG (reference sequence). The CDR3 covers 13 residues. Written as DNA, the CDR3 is TGTGCCTGGAGCCTGGGGACAGGGGAAGGCTACACCTTC. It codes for CAWSLGTGEGYTF.

This CDR3 reads CASSSLRGTSSYEQYF. The CDR3 DNA is TGTGCCAGCTCGTCTCTCAGGGGCACCAGCTCCTACGAGCAGTACTTC. The chain is built from TRBV18 and TRBJ2-7; D might be TRBD1 (6 bases). Trimming removed 6 bases at V and 0 bases at J, with 18 bases between. Looked up from germline, CDR1 is KGHSH and CDR2 is LQKENI. This CDR3 region has 16 residues.

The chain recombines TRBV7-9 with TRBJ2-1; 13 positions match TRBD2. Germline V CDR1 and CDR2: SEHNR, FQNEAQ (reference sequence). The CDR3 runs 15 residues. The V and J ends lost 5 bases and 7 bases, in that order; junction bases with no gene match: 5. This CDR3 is CASSTGLAGSNEQFF. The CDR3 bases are TGTGCCAGCAGCACGGGACTAGCGGGATCGAATGAGCAGTTCTTC.

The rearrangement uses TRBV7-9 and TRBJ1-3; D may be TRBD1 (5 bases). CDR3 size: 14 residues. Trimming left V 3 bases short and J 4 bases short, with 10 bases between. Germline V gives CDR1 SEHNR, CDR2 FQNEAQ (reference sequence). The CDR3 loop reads CASSLRGAGNTIYF. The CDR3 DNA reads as TGTGCCAGCAGCTTGAGGGGAGCCGGAAACACCATATATTTT.

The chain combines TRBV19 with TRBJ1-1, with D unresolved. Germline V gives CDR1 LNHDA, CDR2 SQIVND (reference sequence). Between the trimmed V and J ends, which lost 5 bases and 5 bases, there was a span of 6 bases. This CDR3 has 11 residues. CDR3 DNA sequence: TGTGCCAGTAGTCTGCGGACTGAAGCTTTCTTT. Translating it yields CASSLRTEAFF.

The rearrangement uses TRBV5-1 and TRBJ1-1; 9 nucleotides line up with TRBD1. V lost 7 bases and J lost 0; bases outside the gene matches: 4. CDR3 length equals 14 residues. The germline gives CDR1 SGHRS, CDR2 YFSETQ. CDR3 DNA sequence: TGCGCCAGCGCACAGGGGGCCCTGAACACTGAAGCTTTCTTT. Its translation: CASAQGALNTEAFF.

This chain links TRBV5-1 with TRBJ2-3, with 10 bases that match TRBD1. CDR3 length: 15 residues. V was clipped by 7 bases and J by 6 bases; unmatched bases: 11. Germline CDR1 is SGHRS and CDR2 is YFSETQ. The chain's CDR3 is CASRHPGQGTDTQYF. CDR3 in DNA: TGCGCCAGCCGGCACCCGGGACAGGGGACGGATACGCAGTATTTT.

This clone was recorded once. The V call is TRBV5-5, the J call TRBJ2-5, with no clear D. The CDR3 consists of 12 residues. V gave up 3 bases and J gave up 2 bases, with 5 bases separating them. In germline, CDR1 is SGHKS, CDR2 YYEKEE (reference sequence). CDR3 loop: CASSYQQETQYF. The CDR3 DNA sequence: TGTGCCAGCAGCTACCAACAAGAGACCCAGTACTTC.

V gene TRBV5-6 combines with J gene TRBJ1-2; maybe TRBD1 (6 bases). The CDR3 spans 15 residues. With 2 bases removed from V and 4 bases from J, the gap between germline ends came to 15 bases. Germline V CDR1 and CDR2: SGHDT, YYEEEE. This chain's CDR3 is CASSFLGAGRYGYTF. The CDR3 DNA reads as TGTGCCAGCAGCTTCTTGGGGGCAGGACGCTATGGCTACACCTTC.

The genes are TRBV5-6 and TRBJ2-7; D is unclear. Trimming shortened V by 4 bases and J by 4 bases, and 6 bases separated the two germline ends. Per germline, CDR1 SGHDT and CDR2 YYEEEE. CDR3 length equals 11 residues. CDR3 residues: CASSNGYEQYF. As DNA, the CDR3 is TGTGCCAGCAGCAACGGTTACGAGCAGTACTTC.

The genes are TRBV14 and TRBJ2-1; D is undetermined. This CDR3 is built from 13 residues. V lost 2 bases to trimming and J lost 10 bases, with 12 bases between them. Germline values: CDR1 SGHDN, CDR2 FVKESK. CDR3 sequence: CASSQRPDWEQFF. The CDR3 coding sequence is TGTGCCAGCAGCCAACGACCCGACTGGGAGCAGTTCTTC.

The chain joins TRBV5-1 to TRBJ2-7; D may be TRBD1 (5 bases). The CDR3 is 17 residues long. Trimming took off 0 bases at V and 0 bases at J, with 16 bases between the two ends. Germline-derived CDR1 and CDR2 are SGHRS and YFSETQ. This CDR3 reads CASSLVSGADRSYEQYF. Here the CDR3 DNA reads TGCGCCAGCAGCTTGGTTTCTGGGGCGGACCGCTCCTACGAGCAGTACTTC.

This CDR3 is CASSYATGMTDTQYF. For the CDR3, the DNA is TGTGCCAGCAGTTACGCGACAGGGATGACAGATACGCAGTATTTT. The rearrangement links TRBV6-6 to TRBJ2-3, with TRBD1 identical over 7 bases. Germline CDR1 is MNHNY and CDR2 is SVGAGI (reference sequence). There are 15 residues in the CDR3. J gave up 3 bases and V 2 bases, and 5 bases lay outside the gene matches.

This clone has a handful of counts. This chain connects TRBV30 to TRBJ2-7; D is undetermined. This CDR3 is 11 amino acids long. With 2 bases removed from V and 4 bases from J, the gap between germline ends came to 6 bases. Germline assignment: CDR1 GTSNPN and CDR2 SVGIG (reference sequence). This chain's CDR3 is CAWSWAYEQYF. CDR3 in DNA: TGTGCCTGGAGTTGGGCGTACGAGCAGTACTTC.

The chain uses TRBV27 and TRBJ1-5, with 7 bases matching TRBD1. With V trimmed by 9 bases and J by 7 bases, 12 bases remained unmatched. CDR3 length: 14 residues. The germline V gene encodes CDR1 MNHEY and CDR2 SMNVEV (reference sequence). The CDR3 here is CASSNRGWGQPQHF. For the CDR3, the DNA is TGTGCCAGTTCGAACAGGGGATGGGGACAGCCCCAGCATTTT.

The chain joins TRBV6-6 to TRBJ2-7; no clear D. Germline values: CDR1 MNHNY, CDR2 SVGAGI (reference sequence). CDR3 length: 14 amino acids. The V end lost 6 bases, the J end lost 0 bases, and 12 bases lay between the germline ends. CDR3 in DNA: TGTGCCAGCAGGCTCTGGGGAAGCTCCTACGAGCAGTACTTC. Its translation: CASRLWGSSYEQYF.

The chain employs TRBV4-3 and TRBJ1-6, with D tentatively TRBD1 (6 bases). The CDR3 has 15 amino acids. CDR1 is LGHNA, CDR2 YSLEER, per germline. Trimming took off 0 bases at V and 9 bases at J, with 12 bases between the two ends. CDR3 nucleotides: TGCGCCAGCAGCCAAGAATCCAGGGGAGGTTCACCCCTCCACTTT. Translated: CASSQESRGGSPLHF.

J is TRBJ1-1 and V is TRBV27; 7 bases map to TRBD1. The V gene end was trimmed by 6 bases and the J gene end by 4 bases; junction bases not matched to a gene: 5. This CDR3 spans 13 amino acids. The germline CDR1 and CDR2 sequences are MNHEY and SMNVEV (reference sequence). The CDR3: CASSQGGVTEAFF. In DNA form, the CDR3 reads TGTGCCAGCAGCCAGGGGGGTGTCACTGAAGCTTTCTTT.

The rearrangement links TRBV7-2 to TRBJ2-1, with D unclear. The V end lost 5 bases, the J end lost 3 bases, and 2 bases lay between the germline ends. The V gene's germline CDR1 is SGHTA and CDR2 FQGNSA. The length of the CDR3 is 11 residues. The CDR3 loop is CASSRYNEQFF. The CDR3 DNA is TGTGCCAGCAGCCGCTACAATGAGCAGTTCTTC.

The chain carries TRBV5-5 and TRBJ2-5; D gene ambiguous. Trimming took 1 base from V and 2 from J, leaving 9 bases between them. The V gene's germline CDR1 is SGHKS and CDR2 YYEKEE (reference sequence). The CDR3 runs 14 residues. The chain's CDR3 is CASSLNNRQETQYF. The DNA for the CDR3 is TGTGCCAGCAGCTTGAATAATAGACAAGAGACCCAGTACTTC. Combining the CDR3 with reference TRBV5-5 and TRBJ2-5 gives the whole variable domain DAGVTQSPTHLIKTRGQQVTLRCSPISGHKSVSWYQQVLGQGPQFIFQYYEKEERGRGNFPDRFSARQFPNYSSELNVNALLLGDSALYLCASSLNNRQETQYFGPGTRLLVL.

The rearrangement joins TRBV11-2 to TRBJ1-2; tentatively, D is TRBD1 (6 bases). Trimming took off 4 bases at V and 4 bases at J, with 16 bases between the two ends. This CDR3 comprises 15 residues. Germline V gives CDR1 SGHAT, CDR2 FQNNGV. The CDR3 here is CASSSNRDSIYGYTF. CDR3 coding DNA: TGTGCCAGCAGCTCAAACAGGGATTCCATCTATGGCTACACCTTC.

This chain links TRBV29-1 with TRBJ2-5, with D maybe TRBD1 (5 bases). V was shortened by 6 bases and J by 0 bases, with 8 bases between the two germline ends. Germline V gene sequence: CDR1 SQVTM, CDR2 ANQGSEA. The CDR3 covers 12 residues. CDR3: CSVTVYQETQYF. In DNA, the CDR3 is TGCAGCGTGACAGTTTACCAAGAGACCCAGTACTTC.

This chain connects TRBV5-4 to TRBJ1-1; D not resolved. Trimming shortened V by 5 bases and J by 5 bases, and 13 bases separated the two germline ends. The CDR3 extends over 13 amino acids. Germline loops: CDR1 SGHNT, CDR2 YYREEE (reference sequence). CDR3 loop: CASSSGRVTEAFF. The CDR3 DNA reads TGTGCCAGCAGTTCGGGTAGGGTGACTGAAGCTTTCTTT.

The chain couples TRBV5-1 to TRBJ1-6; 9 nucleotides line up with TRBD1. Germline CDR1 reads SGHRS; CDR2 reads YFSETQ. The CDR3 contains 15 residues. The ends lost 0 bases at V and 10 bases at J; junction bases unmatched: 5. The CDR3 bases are TGCGCCAGCAGCTTGGCGGGACAGGGCGAATCACCCCTCCACTTT. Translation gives CASSLAGQGESPLHF.